One and the same sample provided the 28 T cell receptor beta chains below, sequenced in a study of vaccination and CD4 T cells after COVID-19. No antigens are known for them. Treatment reported: approximately 10-day PBMC culture with coronavirus spike peptide pools or control peptides (ViraFEST assay). CD4+ T-cell collection from the unexposed donor predated the COVID-19 pandemic (2011-2018). The assay that was used to sequence DNA from cultured CD4+ T cells was the Oncomine TCR Beta short-read assay. TCRdb recomputed calls from the PCR reads with MiXCR, one row per CDR3 protein. The sample holds some 2,500 distinct CDR3 sequences, 39% seen once. Material: CD4+ T cells from blood, cultured in vitro. Receptor source: a human donor in good health.

The V gene is TRBV30, the J gene TRBJ2-3, with 8 bases fitting TRBD2. V was clipped by 5 bases and J by 3 bases; unmatched bases: 4. This CDR3 spans 13 amino acids. The germline V gene encodes CDR1 GTSNPN and CDR2 SVGIG (reference sequence). CDR3 in amino acids: CAWRRGVTDTQYF. For the CDR3, the DNA is TGTGCCTGGCGGCGGGGGGTGACAGATACGCAGTATTTT.

The V call is TRBV5-4, the J call TRBJ1-2; 8 bases agree with TRBD1. The CDR3 is made up of 13 amino acids. CDR1 is SGHNT and CDR2 is YYREEE in the germline V gene (reference sequence). V dropped 5 bases and J dropped 3; count of bases not matched to a gene: 3. The CDR3 bases are TGTGCCAGCAGAGTGGACAGGGACTATGGCTACACCTTC. This gives the protein CASRVDRDYGYTF.

The V call is TRBV20-1, the J call TRBJ2-7; D unresolved. Germline lookup yields CDR1 DFQATT and CDR2 SNEGSKA (reference sequence). V lost 3 bases and J lost 2, with 5 bases in between. The CDR3 sequence is 11 residues long. The DNA of the CDR3 is TGCAGTGCTAGCGGAACCTACGAGCAGTACTTC. As protein: CSASGTYEQYF.

This clonotype has just one count. V usage is TRBV27 and J usage is TRBJ2-5; no clear D. The germline V gene encodes CDR1 MNHEY and CDR2 SMNVEV (reference sequence). With 2 bases removed from V and 5 bases from J, the gap between germline ends came to 9 bases. The length of the CDR3 is 13 residues. CDR3 nucleotide sequence: TGTGCCAGCAGTTTACTCCAGACCGAGACCCAGTACTTC. Protein: CASSLLQTETQYF.

This clonotype was observed a few times. This chain links TRBV6-1 with TRBJ1-3; D gene unclear. The germline V gene has CDR1 MNHNS and CDR2 SASEGT. Trimming took off 6 bases at V and 2 bases at J, with 8 bases between the two ends. The length of the CDR3 is 13 residues. As DNA, the CDR3 is TGTGCCAGCAGCCGAACCACTGGAAACACCATATATTTT. This translates into CASSRTTGNTIYF.

This clonotype was counted between two and nine times. The rearrangement joins TRBV7-3 to TRBJ1-2; tentatively, D is TRBD1 (5 bases). CDR3 length: 12 amino acids. Trimming left V 2 bases short and J 8 bases short, with 9 bases between. Germline CDR1 SGHTA, CDR2 FQGTGA. The CDR3 coding sequence is TGTGCCAGCAGCTTAGAGGGGTTCGGCTACACCTTC. Amino acids: CASSLEGFGYTF.

The V call is TRBV11-2, the J call TRBJ1-2; D may be TRBD1 (6 bases). CDR3 length equals 12 residues. Germline CDR1 reads SGHAT; CDR2 reads FQNNGV. Trimming removed 2 bases from V and 7 bases from J, with 8 bases in between. DNA for the CDR3: TGTGCCAGCAGCTTATCAGGGGCTGGCTACACCTTC. Encoded protein: CASSLSGAGYTF.

This rearrangement joins TRBV7-9 to TRBJ2-5, with TRBD2 as a possible D gene (6 bases). Germline CDR1 reads SEHNR; CDR2 reads FQNEAQ (reference sequence). The CDR3 loop spans 16 amino acids. Trimming stripped 2 bases from V and 5 bases from J, with 18 bases between. This chain's CDR3 is CASSLLESGERETQYF. CDR3 nucleotides: TGTGCCAGCAGCTTATTAGAGTCGGGGGAGAGGGAGACCCAGTACTTC.

This clonotype showed up just once. This sequence joins TRBV20-1 and TRBJ2-7; unclear D gene. In germline, CDR1 is DFQATT, CDR2 SNEGSKA (reference sequence). The V and J ends lost 3 bases and 3 bases respectively, with 9 bases between them. The CDR3 is 12 amino acids. CDR3 DNA sequence: TGCAGTGCTAGTGGCACCTTCTACGAGCAGTACTTC. Encoded protein: CSASGTFYEQYF.

This clonotype came up a few times. The rearrangement uses TRBV6-5 and TRBJ1-2; D might be TRBD1 (6 bases). The V end lost 4 bases, the J end lost 5 bases, and 14 bases lay between the germline ends. Germline V gene data show CDR1 as MNHEY and CDR2 as SVGAGI. The CDR3 length is 14 residues. CDR3 DNA sequence: TGTGCCAGCAGTTTGACAGGTCCCTCATATGGCTACACCTTC. Its translation: CASSLTGPSYGYTF.

V usage is TRBV11-2 and J usage is TRBJ2-1; TRBD1 is a possible D gene (5 bases). This CDR3 is built from 15 residues. Per the germline V gene, CDR1 is SGHAT and CDR2 is FQNNGV. V dropped 2 bases and J dropped 7 bases, with 15 bases sitting between them. The CDR3 loop reads CASSLFPGLSNEQFF. The CDR3 DNA reads TGTGCCAGCAGCTTATTCCCAGGGTTAAGTAATGAGCAGTTCTTC.

Judged by abundance, this clonotype is medium-sized. The chain couples TRBV24-1 to TRBJ1-5; D is undetermined. V gave up 3 bases and J gave up 4 bases, with 9 bases separating them. This CDR3 is 14 amino acids long. CDR1 is KGHDR and CDR2 is SFDVKD in the germline V gene. The CDR3 coding sequence is TGTGCCACCAGTGATGTTCATTGGAATCAGCCCCAGCATTTT. It translates to CATSDVHWNQPQHF.

The rearrangement joins TRBV7-2 to TRBJ2-7; 11 nucleotides match TRBD1. Germline V gene sequence: CDR1 SGHTA, CDR2 FQGNSA. V was pared by 3 bases and J by 5 bases, with 3 bases of the junction left unmatched. The CDR3 loop spans 14 amino acids. The CDR3 DNA reads TGTGCCAGCAGCTTCGGACAGGGGGCCCACGAGCAGTACTTC. Translating it yields CASSFGQGAHEQYF.

This clonotype was detected only a few times. The chain uses TRBV20-1 and TRBJ1-2; 7 nucleotides agree with TRBD1. The CDR3 covers 14 residues. Germline V gives CDR1 DFQATT, CDR2 SNEGSKA (reference sequence). V gave up 5 bases and J gave up 1 base; unmatched junction bases: 7. CDR3: CSAGGTEVNYGYTF. The CDR3 nucleotides are TGCAGTGCTGGCGGGACAGAAGTTAACTATGGCTACACCTTC.

V is TRBV18 and J is TRBJ2-7, with D possibly matching TRBD1 (5 bases). This CDR3 is 14 amino acids long. V gave up 0 bases and J gave up 2 bases, with 8 bases separating them. The germline gives CDR1 KGHSH, CDR2 LQKENI. The CDR3 protein is CASSPPPRAYEQYF. CDR3 bases: TGTGCCAGCTCACCACCCCCCAGGGCCTACGAGCAGTACTTC.

This clonotype has just a few counts. V is TRBV27 and J is TRBJ2-3, with 15 bases that match TRBD2. The junction had 6 bases not matched to a gene; V was cut back by 6 bases and J by 8 bases. This CDR3 has 15 amino acids. The germline V gene encodes CDR1 MNHEY and CDR2 SMNVEV (reference sequence). Here the CDR3 reads CASRWGLAGGTTQYF. CDR3 DNA sequence: TGTGCCAGCAGATGGGGACTAGCGGGGGGTACTACGCAGTATTTT.

The V and J genes are TRBV10-3 and TRBJ2-2; perhaps TRBD1 as D (5 bases). V was pared by 5 bases and J by 3 bases, with 7 bases between. Germline V gives CDR1 ENHRY, CDR2 SYGVKD. CDR3 length: 13 amino acids. The CDR3 protein is CAISPRDTGELFF. The CDR3, as DNA: TGTGCCATCAGTCCCAGGGACACCGGGGAGCTGTTTTTT.

The V and J genes are TRBV30 and TRBJ2-3; D remains ambiguous. The CDR3 is 13 amino acids. Trimming shortened V by 1 base and J by 5 bases, and 10 bases separated the two germline ends. From germline, CDR1 is GTSNPN and CDR2 SVGIG (reference sequence). The CDR3 sequence is CAWSGQSQDTQYF. CDR3 bases: TGTGCCTGGAGTGGGCAGAGTCAAGATACGCAGTATTTT.

This rearrangement joins TRBV10-3 to TRBJ2-5; 7 positions agree with TRBD1. Germline assignment: CDR1 ENHRY and CDR2 SYGVKD. This CDR3 region has 14 residues. V lost 6 bases and J lost 5; bases outside the gene matches: 9. This CDR3 is CAISRDRAGETQYF. Here the CDR3 DNA reads TGTGCCATCAGCCGAGACAGGGCCGGTGAGACCCAGTACTTC.

The genes are TRBV7-9 and TRBJ2-6; 15 positions agree with TRBD2. The V gene end was trimmed by 5 bases and the J gene end by 3 bases; junction bases not matched to a gene: 5. Looked up from germline, CDR1 is SEHNR and CDR2 is FQNEAQ (reference sequence). This CDR3 contains 18 residues. CDR3: CASSPGTSGRSGANVLTF. CDR3 nucleotides: TGTGCCAGCAGCCCGGGGACTAGCGGGAGGAGTGGGGCCAACGTCCTGACTTTC.

This clonotype was observed once. The chain carries TRBV10-3 and TRBJ1-1; 7 bases fit TRBD1. The CDR3 has 14 residues. The germline V gene has CDR1 ENHRY and CDR2 SYGVKD. V shed 5 bases, J shed 2 bases, and the junction held 5 bases outside the gene matches. The CDR3 reads CAISLQGYNTEAFF. CDR3 coding DNA: TGTGCCATCAGTTTACAGGGGTACAACACTGAAGCTTTCTTT.

The genes are TRBV12-3 or TRBV12-4 and TRBJ1-6, with D uncertain. The V gene lost 3 bases and the J gene lost 11 bases, with 5 bases spanning the gap. There are 11 residues in the CDR3. CDR3 loop: CASSFGAPLHF. The CDR3 DNA follows: TGTGCCAGCAGTTTTGGGGCACCCCTCCACTTT.

The chain recombines TRBV7-8 with TRBJ2-5; no firm D call. V lost 1 base and J 2 bases, leaving 14 bases between the germline ends. This CDR3 is built from 16 residues. The germline gives CDR1 SGHVS, CDR2 FQNEAQ. DNA for the CDR3: TGTGCCAGCAGCTTAGACTTTTCCAAGGAACAAGAGACCCAGTACTTC. It translates to CASSLDFSKEQETQYF.

The chain joins TRBV10-3 to TRBJ2-1, with 7 bases aligning to TRBD2. With 4 bases clipped from V and 6 bases from J, the junction kept 12 bases outside the gene matches. The CDR3 consists of 16 residues. Germline CDR1 and CDR2: ENHRY and SYGVKD. The CDR3 DNA sequence: TGTGCCATCAGTGGGGTTGGGCTAGCGGACGGCAATGAGCAGTTCTTC. This encodes CAISGVGLADGNEQFF.

The sample holds a few counts of this clonotype. The V and J genes are TRBV6-2 or TRBV6-3 and TRBJ1-6; 8 bases agree with TRBD1. CDR3 length equals 17 residues. CDR1 MNHEY and CDR2 SVGEGT come from the germline V gene. The junction had 6 bases not matched to a gene; V was cut back by 5 bases and J by 0 bases. The CDR3 sequence is CASSTDRGDSYNSPLHF. In DNA form, the CDR3 reads TGTGCCAGCAGTACCGACAGGGGCGACTCCTATAATTCACCCCTCCACTTT.

Judged by abundance, this clonotype is large. This rearrangement joins TRBV3-1 to TRBJ1-2; 9 bases match TRBD1. V lost 5 bases to trimming and J lost 8 bases; unmatched junction nucleotides: 6. CDR1 LGHDT and CDR2 YNNKEL come from the germline V gene (reference sequence). The CDR3 totals 13 residues. This CDR3 is CASSGTGNQGYTF. CDR3 in DNA: TGTGCCAGCAGCGGGACAGGGAATCAGGGCTACACCTTC. The variable domain in full, with the rest retrieved from reference TRBV3-1 and TRBJ1-2, is DTAVSQTPKYLVTQMGNDKSIKCEQNLGHDTMYWYKQDSKKFLKIMFSYNNKELIINETVPNRFSPKSPDKAHLNLHINSLELGDSAVYFCASSGTGNQGYTFGSGTRLTVV.

This clonotype has only a few counts. CDR3 coding DNA: TGCGCCAGCAGCATCGGACGGGCCTACGAGCAGTACTTC. This encodes CASSIGRAYEQYF. This sequence joins TRBV5-1 and TRBJ2-7; D call uncertain. The CDR3 contains 13 residues. Per germline, CDR1 SGHRS and CDR2 YFSETQ. Trimming left V 4 bases short and J 2 bases short, with 10 bases between.

This clonotype was counted only a few times. The rearrangement uses TRBV27 and TRBJ2-3, with 15 positions matching TRBD2. The CDR3 consists of 19 residues. The germline gives CDR1 MNHEY, CDR2 SMNVEV (reference sequence). J gave up 2 bases and V 2 bases, and 8 bases lay outside the gene matches. This CDR3 is CASSLGLGLAGGPTDTQYF. CDR3 bases: TGTGCCAGCAGTTTAGGGCTAGGACTAGCGGGGGGGCCCACAGATACGCAGTATTTT.